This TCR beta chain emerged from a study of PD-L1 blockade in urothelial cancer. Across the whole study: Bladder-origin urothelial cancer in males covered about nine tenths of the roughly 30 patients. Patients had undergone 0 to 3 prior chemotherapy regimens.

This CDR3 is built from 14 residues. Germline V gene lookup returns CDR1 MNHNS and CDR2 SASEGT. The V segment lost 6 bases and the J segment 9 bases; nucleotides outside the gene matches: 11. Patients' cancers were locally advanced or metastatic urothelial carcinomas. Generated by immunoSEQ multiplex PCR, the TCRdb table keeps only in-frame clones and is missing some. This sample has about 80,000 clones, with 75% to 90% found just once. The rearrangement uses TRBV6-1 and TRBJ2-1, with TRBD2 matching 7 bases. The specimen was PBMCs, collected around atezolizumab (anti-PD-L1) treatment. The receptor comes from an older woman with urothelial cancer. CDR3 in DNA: TGTGCCAGCAGGTCGTGGGGGGGGAGGGCTGAGCAGTTCTTC. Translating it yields CASRSWGGRAEQFF.